Sequencing of this T cell receptor (beta chain) was carried out in a study of cytomegalovirus exposure and HLA in healthy donors. Study-level information: In an early release, HLA-typed donors contributed approximately 80 million unique TCR sequences.

Per germline, CDR1 MNHNY and CDR2 SVGAGI (reference sequence). The CDR3 has 14 residues. V was trimmed by 6 bases and J by 2 bases, leaving 13 bases between them. Study-wide results and limits: By a later analysis, the bulk of CMV-associated TCR beta chains appeared HLA-restricted.

In regard to this clone: Its antigen is unidentified.

The primer mix had 60 Vbeta and 13 Jbeta primers. Produced via immunoSEQ multiplex PCR; TCRdb's table is partial and in-frame only. Among under 200,000 clones listed, about 77% were seen once. This sequence joins TRBV6-6 and TRBJ1-2; possibly TRBD1 for D (5 bases). Sequenced: PBMCs. This receptor was identified in a man aged 25 to 45 in good health and CMV-seronegative. The CDR3 DNA follows: TGTGCCAGCAGGCAGGGTCCCCCAAACTATGGCTACACCTTC. It specifies CASRQGPPNYGYTF.